The 7 T cell receptor beta chains below come from one sample, sequenced in a study of blood T cells in healthy people across ages. A second PCR of roughly 7 to 11 cycles used a sample-barcoded 5' primer and a J-beta primer mix. TCRdb reanalysed the 5' RACE reads using MiXCR and keeps one entry per CDR3 protein. The sample includes about 830,000 distinct CDR3 sequences, under 80% seen only once; the top ten take about 30%. The specimen was blood. These receptors were obtained from a man under 40 in good health.

The sample holds a few counts of this clonotype. The gene calls are TRBV12-3 or TRBV12-4 and TRBJ2-1; a weak D match, TRBD1 (6 bases). Trimming took off 6 bases at V and 0 bases at J, with 12 bases between the two ends. The CDR3 is 15 amino acids. This CDR3 is CASSDRSYSYNEQFF. DNA for the CDR3: TGTGCCAGCAGCGACAGGAGTTACTCCTACAATGAGCAGTTCTTC.

CDR3 in amino acids: CASSSKQRTYNEQFF. DNA for the CDR3: TGTGCCAGCAGTTCCAAACAGCGCACCTACAATGAGCAGTTCTTC. The V and J genes are TRBV6-5 and TRBJ2-1; no reliable D call. V lost 4 bases and J 2 bases, leaving 12 bases between the germline ends. Germline V gene lookup returns CDR1 MNHEY and CDR2 SVGAGI. CDR3 length: 15 residues.

The chain carries TRBV27 and TRBJ2-7, with 7 bases fitting TRBD1. In germline, CDR1 is MNHEY, CDR2 SMNVEV (reference sequence). CDR3 length: 15 amino acids. J was trimmed by 6 bases and V by 3 bases; bases with no gene match: 11. The CDR3 here is CASSFLTGMLGEQYF. The CDR3 DNA follows: TGTGCCAGCAGTTTTCTGACAGGGATGCTCGGCGAGCAGTACTTC.

The rearrangement links TRBV4-2 to TRBJ1-1; TRBD1 might be the D (5 bases). V was cut by 0 bases and J by 1 base, with 9 bases left in between. CDR1 and CDR2 (germline): LGHNA, YNFKEQ. The CDR3 is 15 amino acids. The CDR3 DNA is TGTGCCAGCAGCCAAGATCGGGGGAGGAACACTGAAGCTTTCTTT. The encoded protein is CASSQDRGRNTEAFF.

This clonotype was seen a handful of times. In nucleotides, the CDR3 is TGTGCCAGCAGCAACCCAGGGCTAGCCAAAAACATTCAGTACTTC. Translation: CASSNPGLAKNIQYF. V usage is TRBV7-2 and J usage is TRBJ2-4; D perhaps matches TRBD1 (5 bases). Germline CDR1 is SGHTA and CDR2 is FQGNSA. The CDR3 loop spans 15 amino acids. Trimming left V 5 bases short and J 0 bases short, with 11 bases between. Supplemented by reference TRBV7-2 and TRBJ2-4, the full variable domain reads GAGVSQSPSNKVTEKGKDVELRCDPISGHTALYWYRQSLGQGLEFLIYFQGNSAPDKSGLPSDRFSAERTGGSVSTLTIQRTQQEDSAVYLCASSNPGLAKNIQYFGAGTRLSVL.

This clonotype was counted only a few times. The rearrangement links TRBV6-2 or TRBV6-3 to TRBJ2-1, with 8 bases aligning to TRBD2. CDR1 is MNHEY, CDR2 SVGEGT, per germline. The junction had 6 bases not matched to a gene; V was cut back by 5 bases and J by 3 bases. The CDR3 spans 15 residues. The DNA of the CDR3 is TGTGCCAGCAGTAACATAGCGGGGATCTACAATGAGCAGTTCTTC. This sequence encodes CASSNIAGIYNEQFF.

The V and J genes are TRBV4-1 and TRBJ1-2; TRBD1 might be the D (5 bases). Germline CDR1 and CDR2: MGHRA and YSYEKL. This CDR3 has 14 residues. Trimming left V 1 base short and J 5 bases short, with 11 bases between. The CDR3 bases are TGCGCCAGCAGCCAAGGCGGGGGAGTGTATGGCTACACCTTC. Translating it yields CASSQGGGVYGYTF.